This TCR beta chain derives from a study of blood T cells in healthy people across ages. As for the study in general: The template switching approach captured approximately one barcoded beta molecule for every two T cells.

In terms of origin and age, donors were healthy Caucasian individuals from Russia aged about 6 to 90. With a J-beta primer mix and a sample-barcoded 5' primer, a second PCR ran about 7 to 12 cycles. Each cDNA molecule, via a template-switch adaptor with 12 random nucleotides, was tagged. TCRdb used MiXCR to reprocess the 5' RACE reads, holding one entry per CDR3 protein. The sample records roughly 680,000 distinct CDR3 sequences, about 51% being singletons. This CDR3 comprises 12 residues. Trimming cost V 6 bases and J 5 bases, with 10 bases left between them. Per the germline V gene, CDR1 is MGHDK and CDR2 is SYGVNS.

The sequence derives from a woman older than 75 in good health. The sequenced sample consisted of blood. V is TRBV25-1 and J is TRBJ1-2; D might be TRBD1 (5 bases). CDR3 coding DNA: TGTGCCAGCAGGGGGGGACGTTATGGCTACACCTTC. It encodes CASRGGRYGYTF.